Below, 21 T cell receptor beta chains from the same sample are listed, as sequenced in a study of blood T cell repertoires in COVID-19. The repertoire was sequenced with immunoSEQ multiplex PCR; TCRdb's copy has only in-frame clones and lacks some. This sample has about 150,000 clones, with around 84% found just once. Sequenced sample: peripheral blood. These receptors were obtained from an elderly man with acute or convalescent COVID-19.

This clone has only a few counts. This chain uses TRBV18 with TRBJ1-1; perhaps TRBD1 as D (5 bases). The CDR3 runs to 13 residues. The germline CDR1 and CDR2 sequences are KGHSH and LQKENI. V was cut by 6 bases and J by 3 bases, with 11 bases left in between. The CDR3 DNA reads as TGTGCCAGCTCCTCAGGCAGGGACACTGAAGCTTTCTTT. It yields the protein CASSSGRDTEAFF.

The table lists this clone with a few counts. The chain carries TRBV9 and TRBJ2-1, with D perhaps matching TRBD2 (6 bases). The germline V gene encodes CDR1 SGDLS and CDR2 YYNGEE. The CDR3 runs 16 residues. V was clipped by 3 bases and J by 6 bases, with 19 bases between them. CDR3 in DNA: TGTGCCAGCAGCGCCCGCCGGAGGGCCCGGCTCAATGAGCAGTTCTTC. Protein sequence: CASSARRRARLNEQFF.

This clone has a single count. The V gene is TRBV20-1, the J gene TRBJ2-1; TRBD2 is a possible D gene (7 bases). Per the germline V gene, CDR1 is DFQATT and CDR2 is SNEGSKA (reference sequence). V lost 3 bases and J 7 bases, leaving 22 bases between the germline ends. This CDR3 has 16 amino acids. The CDR3 DNA reads as TGCAGTGCTAGTAGACTAGCAAGGGGGTATGGGAATGAGCAGTTCTTC. Its translation: CSASRLARGYGNEQFF.

The rearrangement joins TRBV9 to TRBJ1-1, with 9 bases fitting TRBD1. Trimming removed 1 base from V and 6 bases from J; junction bases left unmatched: 13. CDR1 and CDR2 (germline): SGDLS, YYNGEE. This CDR3 contains 17 residues. Here the CDR3 DNA reads TGTGCCAGCAGCGTAAGCCGGGACAGGGAGCCGGGGGCTGAAGCTTTCTTT. Translating it yields CASSVSRDREPGAEAFF. Complete variable domain (other parts from reference TRBV9 and TRBJ1-1): DSGVTQTPKHLITATGQRVTLRCSPRSGDLSVYWYQQSLDQGLQFLIQYYNGEERAKGNILERFSAQQFPDLHSELNLSSLELGDSALYFCASSVSRDREPGAEAFFGQGTRLTVV.

The chain joins TRBV7-6 to TRBJ2-1, with 15 bases matching TRBD2. Germline V gene sequence: CDR1 SGHVS, CDR2 FNYEAQ. V lost 6 bases to trimming and J lost 9 bases; unmatched junction nucleotides: 6. This CDR3 has 15 residues. CDR3 residues: CASRLGTSGGLEQFF. The CDR3 nucleotides read TGTGCCAGCAGGCTCGGGACTAGCGGGGGGCTTGAGCAGTTCTTC.

This sequence joins TRBV4-1 and TRBJ1-1; D perhaps matches TRBD1 (6 bases). Trimming stripped 1 base from V and 2 bases from J, with 11 bases between. Per the germline V gene, CDR1 is MGHRA and CDR2 is YSYEKL. The CDR3 runs to 15 residues. CDR3 sequence reads: CASSQASQGNTEAFF. CDR3 DNA sequence: TGCGCCAGCAGCCAAGCGTCACAGGGTAACACTGAAGCTTTCTTT.

This chain connects TRBV14 to TRBJ1-1, with a possible D match to TRBD1 (5 bases). This CDR3 region has 15 residues. Germline V gives CDR1 SGHDN, CDR2 FVKESK. The germline V and J ends were trimmed by 0 bases and 5 bases, with 13 bases remaining between them. Written as DNA, the CDR3 is TGTGCCAGCAGCCAAGAGGGGACTACGCGGACTGAAGCTTTCTTT. As protein: CASSQEGTTRTEAFF.

CDR3 in amino acids: CASSVGTEVGYTF. In nucleotides, the CDR3 is TGTGCCAGCAGCGTAGGGACAGAAGTTGGCTACACCTTC. The chain recombines TRBV9 with TRBJ1-2; TRBD1 might be the D (6 bases). The CDR3 has 13 amino acids. V gave up 0 bases and J gave up 7 bases, with 10 bases separating them. Germline V gives CDR1 SGDLS, CDR2 YYNGEE.

The CDR3 sequence: CASSYYGNEQFF. The CDR3 nucleotides are TGTGCCAGCAGCTATTACGGCAATGAGCAGTTCTTC. V is TRBV12-3 or TRBV12-4 and J is TRBJ2-1; D is unresolved. The CDR3 is 12 residues long. Trimming cost V 6 bases and J 6 bases, with 9 bases left between them.

The chain joins TRBV28 to TRBJ2-7; no clear D. V dropped 6 bases and J dropped 3 bases, with 15 bases sitting between them. Germline V gene sequence: CDR1 MDHEN, CDR2 SYDVKM. The CDR3 loop spans 14 amino acids. The CDR3 coding sequence is TGTGCCAGCAGATTACAGACACAGAGCTACGAGCAGTACGTC. Encoded protein: CASRLQTQSYEQYV.

The chain joins TRBV6-6 to TRBJ1-1, with 9 bases matching TRBD1. This CDR3 contains 14 residues. V gave up 4 bases and J gave up 7 bases; unmatched junction bases: 7. CDR1 and CDR2 (germline): MNHNY, SVGAGI (reference sequence). CDR3 in amino acids: CASSSQGARGEAFF. CDR3 nucleotides: TGTGCCAGCAGTTCACAGGGGGCGCGGGGTGAAGCTTTCTTT.

V is TRBV27 and J is TRBJ2-3; the D is unclear. Trimming shortened V by 5 bases and J by 6 bases, and 6 bases separated the two germline ends. Germline V CDR1 and CDR2: MNHEY, SMNVEV (reference sequence). This CDR3 is 11 amino acids long. CDR3 coding DNA: TGTGCCAGCAGTCGCGTGGATACGCAGTATTTT. It is translated as CASSRVDTQYF.

This clone came up a few times. The J gene is TRBJ2-1, the V gene TRBV7-2; D is unclear. The germline V and J ends were trimmed by 4 bases and 0 bases, with 10 bases remaining between them. Germline CDR1 and CDR2: SGHTA and FQGNSA. The CDR3 runs to 15 residues. For the CDR3, the DNA is TGTGCCAGCAGCTCTGCCATGAGCTCCTACAATGAGCAGTTCTTC. This codes for CASSSAMSSYNEQFF.

V usage is TRBV11-2 and J usage is TRBJ2-1, with 7 nucleotides matching TRBD1. The germline CDR1 and CDR2 sequences are SGHAT and FQNNGV. J gave up 7 bases and V 2 bases, and 14 bases lay outside the gene matches. The CDR3 totals 17 residues. In DNA, the CDR3 is TGTGCCAGCAGCTTAACCCTCAGACCGGGACAGCCTAATGAGCAGTTCTTC. Protein sequence: CASSLTLRPGQPNEQFF.

The genes are TRBV14 and TRBJ1-2, with a tentative D call TRBD1 (5 bases). Trimming left V 5 bases short and J 5 bases short, with 9 bases between. CDR3 length: 12 amino acids. CDR1 and CDR2 from the germline V gene are SGHDN and FVKESK. The CDR3 DNA sequence: TGTGCCAGCAGCTCCACAGGATATGGCTACACCTTC. Protein sequence: CASSSTGYGYTF.

The rearrangement links TRBV6-5 to TRBJ1-2; tentatively, D is TRBD1 (6 bases). Germline-derived CDR1 and CDR2 are MNHEY and SVGAGI. CDR3 length equals 11 residues. Trimming shortened V by 6 bases and J by 8 bases, and 10 bases separated the two germline ends. The CDR3, as DNA: TGTGCCAGCAGGCAGGGGTACGGCTACACCTTC. It codes for CASRQGYGYTF.

This chain links TRBV5-1 with TRBJ2-1; TRBD2 agrees at 7 bases. Germline CDR1 SGHRS, CDR2 YFSETQ. V trimming: 3 bases; J trimming: 0 bases; junction bases outside the gene matches: 6. The CDR3 has 16 amino acids. CDR3 sequence: CASSSEAGLSYNEQFF. Here the CDR3 DNA reads TGCGCCAGCAGCTCGGAAGCGGGACTCTCCTACAATGAGCAGTTCTTC.

The rearrangement uses TRBV19 and TRBJ2-3; a possible D gene is TRBD2 (6 bases). Between the trimmed V and J ends, which lost 0 bases and 6 bases, there was a span of 10 bases. The germline CDR1 and CDR2 sequences are LNHDA and SQIVND (reference sequence). The CDR3 extends over 14 amino acids. The CDR3 DNA sequence: TGTGCCAGTAGTATAGATCCCGGGAGTGATACGCAGTATTTT. Protein product: CASSIDPGSDTQYF. Based on the CDR3 plus reference TRBV19 and TRBJ2-3, the full variable domain is DGGITQSPKYLFRKEGQNVTLSCEQNLNHDAMYWYRQDPGQGLRLIYYSQIVNDFQKGDIAEGYSVSREKKESFPLTVTSAQKNPTAFYLCASSIDPGSDTQYFGPGTRLTVL.

This chain uses TRBV5-1 with TRBJ2-1; TRBD2 aligns across 9 bases. This CDR3 spans 15 amino acids. Germline V gives CDR1 SGHRS, CDR2 YFSETQ. V was pared by 6 bases and J by 2 bases, with 6 bases of the junction left unmatched. In DNA form, the CDR3 reads TGCGCCAGCAAGGACGGCGGGGGGGCCTACAATGAGCAGTTCTTC. This translates into CASKDGGGAYNEQFF.

This clone has a single count. V usage is TRBV11-3 and J usage is TRBJ2-5, with 8 bases fitting TRBD1. V lost 3 bases to trimming and J lost 5 bases; unmatched junction nucleotides: 8. Looked up from germline, CDR1 is SGHNT and CDR2 is YENEEA. This CDR3 has 15 amino acids. The CDR3 nucleotides are TGTGCCAGCAGCTTGGGGACAGGTAGTACGGAGACCCAGTACTTC. Translating gives CASSLGTGSTETQYF.

This clone was recorded at least ten times. The chain joins TRBV6-5 to TRBJ1-1; 7 bases line up with TRBD1. Germline V gene sequence: CDR1 MNHEY, CDR2 SVGAGI. This CDR3 contains 15 residues. V lost 0 bases and J lost 4; bases outside the gene matches: 5. CDR3 sequence (DNA): TGTGCCAGCAGTTACTCGAGAGGGGGCAGCACTGAAGCTTTCTTT. Translating it yields CASSYSRGGSTEAFF.